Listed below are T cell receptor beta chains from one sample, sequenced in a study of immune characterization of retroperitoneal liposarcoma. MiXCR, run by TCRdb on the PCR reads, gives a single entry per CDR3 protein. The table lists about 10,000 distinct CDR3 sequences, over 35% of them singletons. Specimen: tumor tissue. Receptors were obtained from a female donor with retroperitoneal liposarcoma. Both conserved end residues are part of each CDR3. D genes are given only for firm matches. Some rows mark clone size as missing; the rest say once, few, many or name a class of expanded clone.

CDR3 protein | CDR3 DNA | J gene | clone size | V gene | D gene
CASSMELGLQETQYF | TGTGCCAGCAGTATGGAGTTGGGACTCCAAGAGACCCAGTACTTC | TRBJ2-5 | many | TRBV7-8 | -
CASLGIGTDTQYF | TGTGCCAGCCTGGGGATCGGCACAGATACGCAGTATTTT | TRBJ2-3 | - | TRBV27 | -
CASSLAPTSGKGNEQFF | TGTGCCAGCAGCTTAGCCCCAACTAGCGGGAAAGGGAATGAGCAGTTCTTC | TRBJ2-1 | large | TRBV7-2 | TRBD2
CASSASAKTQFF | TGTGCCAGCAGTGCCTCAGCCAAGACCCAGTTCTTC | TRBJ2-1 | many | TRBV6-1 | -
CASREGSYEQYF | TGTGCCAGCAGGGAGGGGAGCTACGAGCAGTACTTC | TRBJ2-7 | - | TRBV6-1 | -
CASSPRGASNIQYF | TGTGCCAGCAGTCCCCGCGGGGCTTCTAACATTCAGTACTTC | TRBJ2-4 | - | TRBV12-3/TRBV12-4 | -
CASSAGTSGGLREQFF | TGTGCCAGCAGTGCCGGGACTAGCGGGGGCCTTAGGGAGCAGTTCTTC | TRBJ2-1 | few | TRBV12-3/TRBV12-4 | TRBD2
CASSLEWAETQYF | TGTGCCAGCAGTTTAGAGTGGGCAGAGACCCAGTACTTC | TRBJ2-5 | - | TRBV12-3/TRBV12-4 | -
CATSDQDRAETQYF | TGTGCCACCAGTGATCAGGACAGGGCGGAGACCCAGTACTTC | TRBJ2-5 | - | TRBV24-1 | TRBD1
CASSNPGAVSSYEQYF | TGTGCCAGCAGTAACCCCGGAGCAGTCTCTTCCTACGAGCAGTACTTC | TRBJ2-7 | - | TRBV6-5 | -
CASGSRSGTQMNEQFF | TGTGCTAGTGGTTCCCGAAGCGGCACCCAGATGAATGAGCAGTTCTTC | TRBJ2-1 | - | TRBV12-5 | -
CASSYGGSGKNIQYF | TGTGCCAGCAGTTATGGAGGGTCGGGCAAAAACATTCAGTACTTC | TRBJ2-4 | few | TRBV6-1 | -
CASSEIAGGQETQYF | TGTGCCAGCAGTGAAATAGCGGGGGGGCAAGAGACCCAGTACTTC | TRBJ2-5 | large | TRBV6-1 | TRBD2
CASSLISGGRDQETQYF | TGTGCCAGCAGCTTAATTTCCGGGGGCCGTGACCAAGAGACCCAGTACTTC | TRBJ2-5 | - | TRBV7-6 | -
CASSYDKGNQPQHF | TGTGCCAGCAGTTACGATAAGGGCAATCAGCCCCAGCATTTT | TRBJ1-5 | - | TRBV6-5 | -
CASSRGQGGLSYEQYF | TGTGCCAGCAGCCGGGGACAGGGGGGACTCTCCTACGAGCAGTACTTC | TRBJ2-7 | medium-sized | TRBV7-2 | TRBD1
CASSEFSGSSYEQYF | TGTGCCAGCAGTGAATTTAGCGGGAGCTCCTACGAGCAGTACTTC | TRBJ2-7 | medium-sized | TRBV6-1 | TRBD2
CASSSRLRGNEQYF | TGTGCCAGCAGCTCGAGGCTTCGGGGAAATGAGCAGTACTTC | TRBJ2-4 | few | TRBV7-6 | -
CASSLAGTVSPYNEQFF | TGTGCCAGCAGCTTGGCCGGGACAGTGAGCCCCTACAATGAGCAGTTCTTC | TRBJ2-1 | once | TRBV5-4 | TRBD1
CASSPGQGVYNEQFF | TGTGCCAGCAGCCCGGGACAGGGAGTCTACAATGAGCAGTTCTTC | TRBJ2-1 | large | TRBV6-1 | TRBD1
CASSQGQGKETQYF | TGCGCCAGCAGCCAAGGACAGGGTAAAGAGACCCAGTACTTC | TRBJ2-5 | - | TRBV4-1 | TRBD1
CASSYRTSSHTQYF | TGTGCCAGCAGTTACCGTACTAGTTCCCATACGCAGTATTTT | TRBJ2-3 | - | TRBV6-5 | -
CASSLAEFNEQYF | TGTGCCAGCAGCTTAGCGGAGTTCAATGAGCAGTACTTC | TRBJ2-5 | many | TRBV7-8 | -
CASSFGSGGRGYTF | - | TRBJ1-2 | many | TRBV7-2 | -
CASSSRQYEQYF | TGTGCCAGCAGCTCTAGACAGTACGAGCAGTACTTC | TRBJ2-7 | - | TRBV11-2 | -
CASTQLTPYEQYF | TGTGCCAGCACCCAACTAACCCCCTACGAGCAGTACTTC | TRBJ2-7 | - | TRBV6-1 | -
CASSFGFPAYEQFF | TGTGCCAGCAGCTTCGGATTTCCCGCCTACGAGCAGTTCTTC | TRBJ2-1 | medium-sized | TRBV7-6 | -
CAGQTGLSAETQYF | TGTGCCGGGCAGACCGGCCTCTCAGCGGAGACCCAGTACTTC | TRBJ2-5 | few | TRBV6-5 | -
CANSLASAGPTPKTQYF | TGTGCCAACAGCTTAGCCTCCGCCGGGCCTACACCAAAGACCCAGTACTTC | TRBJ2-5 | - | TRBV11-2 | -
CASSEKIREGGNEQFF | TGTGCCAGCAGTGAAAAAATCCGGGAGGGGGGCAATGAGCAGTTCTTC | TRBJ2-1 | medium-sized | TRBV6-1 | TRBD2
CASSRDRTTYEQYF | TGTGCCAGCTCACGAGACAGGACAACCTACGAGCAGTACTTC | TRBJ2-7 | once | TRBV18 | -
CASSPRRTEMNTEAFF | TGTGCCAGCAGCCCCAGACGGACAGAGATGAACACTGAAGCTTTCTTT | TRBJ1-1 | once | TRBV7-8 | -
CASSQEERMAETQYF | TGTGCCAGCAGCCAAGAAGAGAGGATGGCAGAGACCCAGTACTTC | TRBJ2-5 | - | TRBV4-2 | -
CASSPTLGYGYTF | TGTGCCAGCAGTCCGACACTGGGCTATGGCTACACCTTC | TRBJ1-2 | - | TRBV6-1 | -
CASSRTSSSYNEQFF | TGTGCCAGCAGCCGGACGTCAAGCTCCTACAATGAGCAGTTCTTC | TRBJ2-1 | many | TRBV7-2 | -
CASSYTDTQYF | TGTGCCAGCAGTTACACAGATACGCAGTATTTT | TRBJ2-3 | few | TRBV25-1 | -